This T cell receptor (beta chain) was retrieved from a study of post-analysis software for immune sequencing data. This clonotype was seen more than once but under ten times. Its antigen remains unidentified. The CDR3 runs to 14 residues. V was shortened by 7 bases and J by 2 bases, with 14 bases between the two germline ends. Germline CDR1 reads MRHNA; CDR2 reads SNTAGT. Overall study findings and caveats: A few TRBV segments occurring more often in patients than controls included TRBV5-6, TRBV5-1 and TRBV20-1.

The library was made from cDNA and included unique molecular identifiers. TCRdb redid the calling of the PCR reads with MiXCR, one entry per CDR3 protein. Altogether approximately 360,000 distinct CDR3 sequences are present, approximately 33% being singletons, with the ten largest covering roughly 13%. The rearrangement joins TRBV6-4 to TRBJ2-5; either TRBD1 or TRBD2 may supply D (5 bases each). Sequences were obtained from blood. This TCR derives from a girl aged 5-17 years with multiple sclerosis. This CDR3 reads CASNHGAVQETQYF. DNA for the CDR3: TGTGCCAGCAACCACGGGGCAGTACAAGAGACCCAGTACTTC.